The present T cell receptor beta chain was sequenced within a study of cytomegalovirus exposure and HLA in healthy donors. CDR3 length: 15 amino acids. Trimming cost V 2 bases and J 6 bases, with 18 bases left between them. Germline CDR1 SGDLS, CDR2 YYNGEE. Amplification used 60 Vbeta primers and 13 Jbeta primers. Clones were read by immunoSEQ multiplex PCR, and TCRdb kept only the in-frame ones, dropping some. The repertoire holds approximately 160,000 clones, approximately 81% seen once, with 1.5% in the top ten. V and J are TRBV9 and TRBJ2-7; D call uncertain. The sample was PBMCs. The source is a male donor in good health and CMV-seronegative. DNA for the CDR3: TGTGCCAGCAGCGTTGACTCCTACACATCGGGCGAGCAGTACTTC. Translating it yields CASSVDSYTSGEQYF. The full variable domain, with the rest looked up from reference TRBV9 and TRBJ2-7, is DSGVTQTPKHLITATGQRVTLRCSPRSGDLSVYWYQQSLDQGLQFLIQYYNGEERAKGNILERFSAQQFPDLHSELNLSSLELGDSALYFCASSVDSYTSGEQYFGPGTRLTVT.